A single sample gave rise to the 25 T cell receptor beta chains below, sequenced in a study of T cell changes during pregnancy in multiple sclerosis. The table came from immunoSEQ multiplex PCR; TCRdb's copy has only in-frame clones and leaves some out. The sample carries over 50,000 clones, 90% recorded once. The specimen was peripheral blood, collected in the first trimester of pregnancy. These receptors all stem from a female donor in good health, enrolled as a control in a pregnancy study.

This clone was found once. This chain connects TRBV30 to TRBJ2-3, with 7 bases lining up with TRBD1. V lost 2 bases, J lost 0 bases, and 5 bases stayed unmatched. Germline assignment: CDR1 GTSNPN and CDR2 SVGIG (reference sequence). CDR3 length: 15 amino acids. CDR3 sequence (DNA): TGTGCCTGGAGTCCCTTAGGGGGCAGCACAGATACGCAGTATTTT. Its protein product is CAWSPLGGSTDTQYF. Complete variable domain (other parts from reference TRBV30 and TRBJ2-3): SQTIHQWPATLVQPVGSPLSLECTVEGTSNPNLYWYRQAAGRGLQLLFYSVGIGQISSEVPQNLSASRPQDRQFILSSKKLLLSDSGFYLCAWSPLGGSTDTQYFGPGTRLTVL.

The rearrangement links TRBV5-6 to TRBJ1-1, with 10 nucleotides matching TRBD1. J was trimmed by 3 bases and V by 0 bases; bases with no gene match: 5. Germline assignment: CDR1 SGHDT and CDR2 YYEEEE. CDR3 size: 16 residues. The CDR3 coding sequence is TGTGCCAGCAGCTTGGCCGGGACAGGGGCGGACACTGAAGCTTTCTTT. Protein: CASSLAGTGADTEAFF.

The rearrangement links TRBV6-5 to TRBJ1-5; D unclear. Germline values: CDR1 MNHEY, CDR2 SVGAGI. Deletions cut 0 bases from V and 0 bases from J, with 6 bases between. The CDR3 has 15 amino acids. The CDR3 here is CASSYSHYSNQPQHF. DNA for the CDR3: TGTGCCAGCAGTTACTCACACTATAGCAATCAGCCCCAGCATTTT.

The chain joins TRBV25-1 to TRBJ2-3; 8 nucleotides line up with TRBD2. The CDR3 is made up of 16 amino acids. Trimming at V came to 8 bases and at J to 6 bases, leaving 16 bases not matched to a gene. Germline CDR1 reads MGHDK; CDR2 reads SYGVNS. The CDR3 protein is CASEPSTGGLGDTQYF. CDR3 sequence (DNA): TGTGCCAGCGAGCCCTCTACGGGGGGGCTCGGGGATACGCAGTATTTT.

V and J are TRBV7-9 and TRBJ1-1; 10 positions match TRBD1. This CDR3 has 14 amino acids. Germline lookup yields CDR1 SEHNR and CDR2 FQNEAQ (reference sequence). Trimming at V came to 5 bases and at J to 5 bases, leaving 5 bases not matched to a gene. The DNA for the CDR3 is TGTGCCAGCAGCACGGGACAGGGGAGGACTGAAGCTTTCTTT. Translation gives CASSTGQGRTEAFF.

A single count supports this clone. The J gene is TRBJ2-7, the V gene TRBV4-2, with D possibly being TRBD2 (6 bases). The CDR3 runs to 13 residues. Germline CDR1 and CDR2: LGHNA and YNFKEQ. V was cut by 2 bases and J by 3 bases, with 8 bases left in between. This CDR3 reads CASSQFGGYEQYF. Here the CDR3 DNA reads TGTGCCAGCAGCCAATTCGGGGGCTACGAGCAGTACTTC.

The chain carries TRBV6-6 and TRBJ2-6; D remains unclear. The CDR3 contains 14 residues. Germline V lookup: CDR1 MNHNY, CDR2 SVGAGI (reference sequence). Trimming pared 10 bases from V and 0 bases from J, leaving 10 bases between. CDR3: CAIPADSGANVLTF. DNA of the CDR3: TGTGCCATCCCGGCGGACTCTGGGGCCAACGTCCTGACTTTC.

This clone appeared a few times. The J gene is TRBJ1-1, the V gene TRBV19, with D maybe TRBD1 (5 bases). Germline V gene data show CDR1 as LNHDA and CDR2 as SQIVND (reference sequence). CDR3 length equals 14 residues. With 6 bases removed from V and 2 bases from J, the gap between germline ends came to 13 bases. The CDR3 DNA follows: TGTGCCAGTAGCTCGACAGAGCTAAACACTGAAGCTTTCTTT. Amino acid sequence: CASSSTELNTEAFF.

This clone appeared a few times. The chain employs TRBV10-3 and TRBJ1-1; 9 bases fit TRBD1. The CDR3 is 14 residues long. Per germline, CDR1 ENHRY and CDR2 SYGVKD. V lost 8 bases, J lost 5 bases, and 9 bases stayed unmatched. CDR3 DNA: TGTGCCATCTCCGGGACAGGGTTGGGGACTGAAGCTTTCTTT. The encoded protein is CAISGTGLGTEAFF.

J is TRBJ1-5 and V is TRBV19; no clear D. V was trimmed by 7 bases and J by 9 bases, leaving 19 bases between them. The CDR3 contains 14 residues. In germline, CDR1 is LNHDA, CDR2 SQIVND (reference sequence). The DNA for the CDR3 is TGTGCCAGTACCATGGGTCCCCAGGTATCGCCCCAGCATTTT. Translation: CASTMGPQVSPQHF.

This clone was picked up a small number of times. The CDR3 DNA reads TGTGCCAGCAGTTACTTAGGACAGTCCGCTGCGTACGAGCAGTACTTC. As protein: CASSYLGQSAAYEQYF. The chain combines TRBV6-5 with TRBJ2-7, with D possibly matching TRBD1 (6 bases). The CDR3 is made up of 16 amino acids. V lost 1 base, J lost 4 bases, and 17 bases lay in between. The germline V gene encodes CDR1 MNHEY and CDR2 SVGAGI.

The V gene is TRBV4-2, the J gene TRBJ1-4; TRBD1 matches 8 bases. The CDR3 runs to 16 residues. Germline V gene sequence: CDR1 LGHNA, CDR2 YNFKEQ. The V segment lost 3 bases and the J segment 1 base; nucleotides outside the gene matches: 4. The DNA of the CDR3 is TGTGCCAGCAGCCACTCAACAGGGGGAACTAATGAAAAACTGTTTTTT. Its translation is CASSHSTGGTNEKLFF.

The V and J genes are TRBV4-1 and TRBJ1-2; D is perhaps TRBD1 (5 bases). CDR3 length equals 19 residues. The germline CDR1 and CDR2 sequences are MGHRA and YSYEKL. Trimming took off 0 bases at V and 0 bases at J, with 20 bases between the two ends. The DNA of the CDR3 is TGCGCCAGCAGCCAAGATCTCCCAAGTCGACAGCCGACTAACTATGGCTACACCTTC. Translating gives CASSQDLPSRQPTNYGYTF.

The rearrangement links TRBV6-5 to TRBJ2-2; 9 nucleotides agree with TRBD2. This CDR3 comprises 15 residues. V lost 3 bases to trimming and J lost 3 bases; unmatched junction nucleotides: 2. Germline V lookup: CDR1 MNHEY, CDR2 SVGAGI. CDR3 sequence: CASSYSSGDTGELFF. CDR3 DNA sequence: TGTGCCAGCAGTTATTCTAGCGGGGACACCGGGGAGCTGTTTTTT.

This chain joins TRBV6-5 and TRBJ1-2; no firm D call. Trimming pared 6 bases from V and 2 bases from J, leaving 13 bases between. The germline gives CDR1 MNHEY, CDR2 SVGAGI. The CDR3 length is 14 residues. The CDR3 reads CASRAVTANYGYTF. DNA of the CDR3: TGTGCCAGCAGGGCCGTTACAGCCAACTATGGCTACACCTTC.

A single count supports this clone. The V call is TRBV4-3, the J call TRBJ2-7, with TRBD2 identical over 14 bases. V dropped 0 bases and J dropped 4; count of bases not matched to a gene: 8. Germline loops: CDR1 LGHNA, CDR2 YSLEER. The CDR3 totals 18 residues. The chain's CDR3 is CASSQETSGGAYVYEQYF. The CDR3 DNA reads TGCGCCAGCAGCCAAGAGACTAGCGGGGGGGCCTATGTTTACGAGCAGTACTTC.

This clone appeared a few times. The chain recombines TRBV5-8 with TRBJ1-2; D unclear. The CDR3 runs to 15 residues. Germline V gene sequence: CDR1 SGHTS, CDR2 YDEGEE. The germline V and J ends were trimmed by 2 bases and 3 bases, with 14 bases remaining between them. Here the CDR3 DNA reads TGTGCCAGCAGCTTACAGTCTCTACGCGACTATGGCTACACCTTC. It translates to CASSLQSLRDYGYTF.

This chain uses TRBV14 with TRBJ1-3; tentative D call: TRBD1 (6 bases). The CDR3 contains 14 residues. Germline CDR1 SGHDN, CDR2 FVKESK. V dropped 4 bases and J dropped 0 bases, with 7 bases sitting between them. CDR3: CASSRTVSGNTIYF. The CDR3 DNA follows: TGTGCCAGCAGCCGGACAGTCTCTGGAAACACCATATATTTT. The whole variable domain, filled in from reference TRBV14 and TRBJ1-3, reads EAGVTQFPSHSVIEKGQTVTLRCDPISGHDNLYWYRRVMGKEIKFLLHFVKESKQDESGMPNNRFLAERTGGTYSTLKVQPAELEDSGVYFCASSRTVSGNTIYFGEGSWLTVV.

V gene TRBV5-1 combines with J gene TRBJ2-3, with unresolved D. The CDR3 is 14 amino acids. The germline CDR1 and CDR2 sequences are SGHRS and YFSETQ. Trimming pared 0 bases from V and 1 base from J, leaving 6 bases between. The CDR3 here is CASSLAGRTDTQYF. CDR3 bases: TGCGCCAGCAGCTTGGCAGGTCGCACAGATACGCAGTATTTT.

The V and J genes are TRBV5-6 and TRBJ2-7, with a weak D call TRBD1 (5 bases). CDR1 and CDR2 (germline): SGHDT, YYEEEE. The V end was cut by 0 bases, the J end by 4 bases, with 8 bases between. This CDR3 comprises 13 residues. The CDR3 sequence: CASSLGQLYEQYF. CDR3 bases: TGTGCCAGCAGCTTGGGACAGTTATACGAGCAGTACTTC.

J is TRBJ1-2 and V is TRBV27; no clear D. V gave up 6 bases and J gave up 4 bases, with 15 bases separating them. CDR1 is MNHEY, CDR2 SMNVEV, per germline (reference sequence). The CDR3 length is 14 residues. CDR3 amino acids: CASRPPGESYGYTF. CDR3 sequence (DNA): TGTGCCAGCAGACCACCTGGTGAGTCCTATGGCTACACCTTC.

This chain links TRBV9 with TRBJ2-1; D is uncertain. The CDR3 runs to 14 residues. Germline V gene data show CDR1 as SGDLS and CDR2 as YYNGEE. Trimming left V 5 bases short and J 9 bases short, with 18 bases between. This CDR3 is CASRADSGLGEQFF. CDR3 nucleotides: TGTGCCAGCAGAGCAGACTCGGGTCTGGGTGAGCAGTTCTTC.

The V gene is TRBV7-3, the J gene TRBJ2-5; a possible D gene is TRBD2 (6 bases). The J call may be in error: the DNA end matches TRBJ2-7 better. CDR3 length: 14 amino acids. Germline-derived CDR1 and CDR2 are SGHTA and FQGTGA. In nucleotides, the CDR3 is TGTGCCAGCAGCGATCCGGGGGTCTCGTACGAGCAGTACTTC. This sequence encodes CASSDPGVSYEQYF.

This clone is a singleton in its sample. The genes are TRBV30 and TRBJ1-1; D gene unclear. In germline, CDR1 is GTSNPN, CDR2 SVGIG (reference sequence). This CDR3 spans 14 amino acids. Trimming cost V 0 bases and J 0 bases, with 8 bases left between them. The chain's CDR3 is CAWSVQTMNTEAFF. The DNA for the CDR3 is TGTGCCTGGAGTGTACAGACCATGAACACTGAAGCTTTCTTT. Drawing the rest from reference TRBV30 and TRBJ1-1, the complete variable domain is SQTIHQWPATLVQPVGSPLSLECTVEGTSNPNLYWYRQAAGRGLQLLFYSVGIGQISSEVPQNLSASRPQDRQFILSSKKLLLSDSGFYLCAWSVQTMNTEAFFGQGTRLTVV.

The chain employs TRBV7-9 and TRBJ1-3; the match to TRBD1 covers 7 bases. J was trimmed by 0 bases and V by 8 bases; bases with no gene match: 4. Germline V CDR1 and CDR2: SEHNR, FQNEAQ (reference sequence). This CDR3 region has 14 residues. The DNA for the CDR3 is TGTGCCAGCCGACAGGGATCCTCTGGAAACACCATATATTTT. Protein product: CASRQGSSGNTIYF.